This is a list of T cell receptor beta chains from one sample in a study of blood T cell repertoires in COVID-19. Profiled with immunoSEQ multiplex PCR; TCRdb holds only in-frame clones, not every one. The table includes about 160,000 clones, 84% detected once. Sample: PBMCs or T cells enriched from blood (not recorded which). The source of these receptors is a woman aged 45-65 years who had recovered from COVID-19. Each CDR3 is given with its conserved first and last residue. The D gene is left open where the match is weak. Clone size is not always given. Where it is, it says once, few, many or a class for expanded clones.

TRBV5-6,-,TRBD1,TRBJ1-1,CASSPNPGGSEAFF,TGTGCCAGCAGCCCCAATCCAGGGGGTTCGGAAGCTTTCTTT
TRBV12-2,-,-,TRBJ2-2,CASRRLEAMNTGELFF,TGTGCAAGTCGCCGCCTGGAGGCGATGAACACCGGGGAGCTGTTTTTT
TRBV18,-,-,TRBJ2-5,CASSPGRETQYF,TGTGCCAGCTCACCGGGCCGAGAGACCCAGTACTTC
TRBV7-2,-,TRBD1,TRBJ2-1,CASSPTGFTVEQFF,TGTGCCAGCAGCCCGACAGGGTTTACGGTTGAGCAGTTCTTC
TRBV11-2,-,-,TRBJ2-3,CASSATELTQYF,TGTGCCAGCAGCGCGACAGAACTTACGCAGTATTTT
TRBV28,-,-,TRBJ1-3,CASSFRLPKTKNTIYF,TGTGCCAGCAGTTTCCGTCTGCCGAAGACAAAAAACACCATATATTTT
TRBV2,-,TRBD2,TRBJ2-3,CASCDGLAGVDTQYF,TGTGCCAGCTGCGACGGACTAGCGGGAGTAGATACGCAGTATTTT
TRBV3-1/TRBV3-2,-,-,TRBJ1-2,CASNGPGRVSHGYTF,TGTGCCAGCAACGGGCCCGGGAGAGTAAGTCACGGCTACACCTTC
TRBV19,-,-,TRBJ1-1,CASSIEGKTVPTEAFF,TGTGCCAGTAGTATAGAAGGGAAGACAGTACCCACTGAAGCTTTCTTT
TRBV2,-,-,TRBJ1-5,CASSADSNQPQHF,TGTGCCAGCAGTGCAGATAGCAATCAGCCCCAGCATTTT
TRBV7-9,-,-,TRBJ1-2,CASTLDRSSKGYTF,TGTGCCAGCACCCTAGACAGATCTTCGAAGGGCTACACCTTC
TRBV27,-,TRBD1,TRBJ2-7,CASSQGTGVSYEQYF,TGTGCCAGCAGCCAAGGGACAGGGGTCTCGTACGAGCAGTACTTC
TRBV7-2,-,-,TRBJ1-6,CASSLARGLNSPLHF,TGTGCCAGCAGCTTAGCCCGGGGACTTAATTCACCCCTCCACTTT
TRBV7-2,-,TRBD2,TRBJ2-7,CASSQAGGPGEQYF,TGTGCCAGCAGCCAAGCGGGAGGGCCTGGCGAGCAGTACTTC
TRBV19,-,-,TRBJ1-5,CASSSGASNQPQHF,TGTGCCAGTAGTAGCGGGGCGAGCAATCAGCCCCAGCATTTT
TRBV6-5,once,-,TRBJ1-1,CASSSPTGNTEAFF,TGTGCCAGCAGTTCTCCAACAGGGAACACTGAAGCTTTCTTT
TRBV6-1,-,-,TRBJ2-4,CASSEEGAGLAKNIQYF,TGTGCCAGCAGTGAAGAAGGGGCAGGGTTGGCCAAAAACATTCAGTACTTC
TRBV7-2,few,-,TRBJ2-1,CASSLLRQRGEQFF,TGTGCCAGCAGCTTACTAAGACAAAGGGGTGAGCAGTTCTTC
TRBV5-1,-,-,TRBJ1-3,CASSPGATHSGNTIYF,TGCGCCAGCAGCCCAGGTGCTACCCATTCTGGAAACACCATATATTTT
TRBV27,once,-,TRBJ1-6,CASRDNLNSPLHF,TGTGCCAGCAGGGACAACCTTAATTCACCCCTCCACTTT
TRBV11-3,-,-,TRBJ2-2,CASKKGGSGELFF,TGTGCCAGCAAAAAAGGAGGGTCCGGGGAGCTGTTTTTT
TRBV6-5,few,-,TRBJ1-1,CASSYSGTVTEAFF,TGTGCCAGCAGTTACTCCGGAACAGTCACTGAAGCTTTCTTT
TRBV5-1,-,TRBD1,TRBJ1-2,CASSSRRDSYGYTF,TGCGCCAGCAGCTCCCGCCGGGACAGCTATGGCTACACCTTC
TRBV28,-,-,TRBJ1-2,CASSLSGIAYTF,TGTGCCAGCAGTTTATCCGGGATAGCGTACACCTTC
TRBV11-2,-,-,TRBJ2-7,CASSPGGYEQYF,TGTGCCAGCAGCCCCGGGGGCTACGAGCAGTACTTC